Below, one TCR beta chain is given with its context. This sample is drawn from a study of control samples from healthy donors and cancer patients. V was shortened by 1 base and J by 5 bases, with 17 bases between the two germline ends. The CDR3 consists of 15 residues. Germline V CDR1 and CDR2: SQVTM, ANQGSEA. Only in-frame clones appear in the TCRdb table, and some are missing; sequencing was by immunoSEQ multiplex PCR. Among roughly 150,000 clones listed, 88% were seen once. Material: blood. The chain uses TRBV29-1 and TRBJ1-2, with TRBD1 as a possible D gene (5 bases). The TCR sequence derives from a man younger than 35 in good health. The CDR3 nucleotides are TGCAGCGTTGAAGGAAAAACAGGCCCGCCATATGGCTACACCTTC. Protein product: CSVEGKTGPPYGYTF.